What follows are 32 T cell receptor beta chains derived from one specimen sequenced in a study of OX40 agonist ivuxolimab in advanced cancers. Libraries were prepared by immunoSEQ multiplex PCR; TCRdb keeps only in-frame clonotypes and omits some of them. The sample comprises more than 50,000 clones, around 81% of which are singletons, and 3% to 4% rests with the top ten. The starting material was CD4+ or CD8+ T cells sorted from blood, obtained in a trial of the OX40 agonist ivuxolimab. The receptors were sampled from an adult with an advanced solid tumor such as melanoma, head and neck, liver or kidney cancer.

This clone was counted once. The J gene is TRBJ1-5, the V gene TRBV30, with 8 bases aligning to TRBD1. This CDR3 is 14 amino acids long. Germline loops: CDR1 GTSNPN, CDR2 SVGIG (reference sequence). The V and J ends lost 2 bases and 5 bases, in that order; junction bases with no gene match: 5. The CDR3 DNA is TGTGCCTGGAGTCAGACAGGGGATTATCAGCCCCAGCATTTT. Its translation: CAWSQTGDYQPQHF.

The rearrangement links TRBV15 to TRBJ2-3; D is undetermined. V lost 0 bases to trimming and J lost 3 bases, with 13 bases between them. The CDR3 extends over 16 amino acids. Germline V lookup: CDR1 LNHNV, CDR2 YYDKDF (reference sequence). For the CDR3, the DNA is TGTGCCACCAGCAGAGAACTTAGGGCAGGTACAGATACGCAGTATTTT. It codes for CATSRELRAGTDTQYF.

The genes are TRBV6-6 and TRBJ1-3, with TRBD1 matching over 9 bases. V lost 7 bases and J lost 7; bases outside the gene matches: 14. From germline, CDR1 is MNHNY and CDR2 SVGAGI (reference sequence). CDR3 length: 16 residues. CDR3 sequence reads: CASNGGETGGRNTIYF. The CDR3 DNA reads TGTGCCAGCAACGGAGGGGAAACAGGGGGCAGGAACACCATATATTTT.

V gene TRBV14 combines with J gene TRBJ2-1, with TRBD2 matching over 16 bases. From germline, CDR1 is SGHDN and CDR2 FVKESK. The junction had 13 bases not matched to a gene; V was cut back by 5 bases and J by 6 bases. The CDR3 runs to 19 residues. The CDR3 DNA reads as TGTGCCAGCAGCGCGATTGAGGGACTAGCGGGGGGGCGACGCAATGAGCAGTTCTTC. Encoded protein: CASSAIEGLAGGRRNEQFF. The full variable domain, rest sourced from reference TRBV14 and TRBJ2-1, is EAGVTQFPSHSVIEKGQTVTLRCDPISGHDNLYWYRRVMGKEIKFLLHFVKESKQDESGMPNNRFLAERTGGTYSTLKVQPAELEDSGVYFCASSAIEGLAGGRRNEQFFGPGTRLTVL.

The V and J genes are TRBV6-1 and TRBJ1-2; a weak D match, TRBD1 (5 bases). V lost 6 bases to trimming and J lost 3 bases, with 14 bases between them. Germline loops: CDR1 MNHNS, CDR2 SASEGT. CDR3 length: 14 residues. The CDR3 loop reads CASRGDGDYYGYTF. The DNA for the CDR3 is TGTGCCAGCAGGGGGGACGGAGATTACTATGGCTACACCTTC.

CDR3: CASSSNNEKLFF. CDR3 in DNA: TGTGCCAGCAGTTCGAATAATGAAAAACTGTTTTTT. This chain joins TRBV28 and TRBJ1-4; D ambiguous. V lost 4 bases to trimming and J lost 4 bases, with 4 bases between them. CDR3 length: 12 amino acids. Germline CDR1 is MDHEN and CDR2 is SYDVKM.

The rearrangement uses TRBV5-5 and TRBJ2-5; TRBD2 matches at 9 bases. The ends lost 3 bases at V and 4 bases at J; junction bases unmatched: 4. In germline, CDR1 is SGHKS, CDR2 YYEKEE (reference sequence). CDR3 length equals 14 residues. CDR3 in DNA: TGTGCCAGCAGCTCGTCGACTAGCGGAGAGACCCAGTACTTC. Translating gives CASSSSTSGETQYF.

The CDR3 DNA is TGTGCCAGCAGGAACACCGGGGTCCCCTACGAGCAGTACTTC. Its translation: CASRNTGVPYEQYF. J is TRBJ2-5 and V is TRBV28, with D tentatively TRBD2 (5 bases). The DNA matches TRBJ2-7 better at its end, which makes the J call doubtful. Germline CDR1 MDHEN, CDR2 SYDVKM. This CDR3 has 14 residues.

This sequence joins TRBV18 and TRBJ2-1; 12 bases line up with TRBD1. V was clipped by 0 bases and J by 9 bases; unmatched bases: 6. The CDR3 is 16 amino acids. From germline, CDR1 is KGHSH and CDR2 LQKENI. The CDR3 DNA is TGTGCCAGCTCACCACCGGGACAGGGGGCGTTGATTGAGCAGTTCTTC. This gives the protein CASSPPGQGALIEQFF.

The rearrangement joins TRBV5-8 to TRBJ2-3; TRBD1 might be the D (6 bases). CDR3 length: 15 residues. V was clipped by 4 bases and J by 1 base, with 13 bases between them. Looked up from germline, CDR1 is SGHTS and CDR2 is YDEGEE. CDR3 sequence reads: CASSLQGLGTDTQYF. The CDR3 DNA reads TGTGCCAGCAGCCTACAGGGATTGGGCACAGATACGCAGTATTTT.

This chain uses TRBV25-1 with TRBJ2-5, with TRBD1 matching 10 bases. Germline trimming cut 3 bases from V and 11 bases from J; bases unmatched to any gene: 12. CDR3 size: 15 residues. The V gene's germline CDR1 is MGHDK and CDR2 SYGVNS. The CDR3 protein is CASSEYEDRGKEQYF. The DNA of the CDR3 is TGTGCCAGCAGTGAGTATGAGGACAGGGGGAAGGAGCAGTACTTC.

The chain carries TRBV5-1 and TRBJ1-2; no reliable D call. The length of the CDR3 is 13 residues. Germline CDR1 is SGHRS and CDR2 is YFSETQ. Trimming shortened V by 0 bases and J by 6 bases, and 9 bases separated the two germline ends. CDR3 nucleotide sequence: TGCGCCAGCAGCTTGGCACCGGGTGATGGCTACACCTTC. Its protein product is CASSLAPGDGYTF. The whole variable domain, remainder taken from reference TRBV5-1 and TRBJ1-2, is KAGVTQTPRYLIKTRGQQVTLSCSPISGHRSVSWYQQTPGQGLQFLFEYFSETQRNKGNFPGRFSGRQFSNSRSEMNVSTLELGDSALYLCASSLAPGDGYTFGSGTRLTVV.

For the CDR3, the DNA is TGTGCCAGCAGTTTGATTGGGGAAAAACTGTTTTTT. Translation gives CASSLIGEKLFF. This sequence joins TRBV28 and TRBJ1-4; D remains unclear. V was trimmed by 3 bases and J by 8 bases, leaving 7 bases between them. CDR3 length equals 12 residues. Per germline, CDR1 MDHEN and CDR2 SYDVKM.

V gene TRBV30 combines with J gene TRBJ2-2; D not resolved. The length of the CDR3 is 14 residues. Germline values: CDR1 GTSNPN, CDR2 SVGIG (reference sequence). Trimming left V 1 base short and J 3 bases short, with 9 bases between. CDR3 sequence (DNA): TGTGCCTGGAGTGGGGTAGACTACACCGGGGAGCTGTTTTTT. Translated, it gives CAWSGVDYTGELFF.

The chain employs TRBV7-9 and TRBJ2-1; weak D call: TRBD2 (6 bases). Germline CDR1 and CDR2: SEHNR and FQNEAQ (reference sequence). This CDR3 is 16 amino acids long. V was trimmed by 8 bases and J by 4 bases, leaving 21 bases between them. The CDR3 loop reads CASRSVLARTYNEQFF. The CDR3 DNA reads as TGTGCCAGCCGGTCAGTTCTAGCGAGAACTTACAATGAGCAGTTCTTC.

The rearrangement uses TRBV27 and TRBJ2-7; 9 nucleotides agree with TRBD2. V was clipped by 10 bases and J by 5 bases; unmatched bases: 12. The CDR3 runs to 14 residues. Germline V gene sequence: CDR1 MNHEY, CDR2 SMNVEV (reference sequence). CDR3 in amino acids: CAIQPPSGIDEQYF. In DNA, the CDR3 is TGTGCCATCCAGCCGCCTAGCGGGATCGACGAGCAGTACTTC.

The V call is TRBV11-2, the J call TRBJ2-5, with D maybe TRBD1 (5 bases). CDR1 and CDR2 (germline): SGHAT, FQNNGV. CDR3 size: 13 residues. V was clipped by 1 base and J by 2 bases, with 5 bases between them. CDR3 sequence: CASSLGQQETQYF. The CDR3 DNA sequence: TGTGCCAGCAGCTTAGGACAGCAAGAGACCCAGTACTTC.

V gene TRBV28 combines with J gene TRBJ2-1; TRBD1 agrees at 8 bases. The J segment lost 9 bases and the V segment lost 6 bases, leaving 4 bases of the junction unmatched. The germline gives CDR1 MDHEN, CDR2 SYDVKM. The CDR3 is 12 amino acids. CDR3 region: CASSLTGVEQFF. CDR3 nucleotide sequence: TGTGCCAGCAGCCTGACAGGGGTTGAGCAGTTCTTC.

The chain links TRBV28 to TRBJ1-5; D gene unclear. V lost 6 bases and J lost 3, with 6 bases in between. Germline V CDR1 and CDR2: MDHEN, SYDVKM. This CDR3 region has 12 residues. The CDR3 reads CASRTNNQPQHF. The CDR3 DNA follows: TGTGCCAGCAGGACGAACAATCAGCCCCAGCATTTT.

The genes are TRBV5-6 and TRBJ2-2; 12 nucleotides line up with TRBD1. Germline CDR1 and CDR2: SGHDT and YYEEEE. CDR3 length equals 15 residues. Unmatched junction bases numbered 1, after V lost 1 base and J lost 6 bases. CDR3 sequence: CASSLWDRGPGELFF. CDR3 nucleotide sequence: TGTGCCAGCAGCTTGTGGGACAGGGGGCCCGGGGAGCTGTTTTTT. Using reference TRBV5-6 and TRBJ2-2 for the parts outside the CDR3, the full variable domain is DAGVTQSPTHLIKTRGQQVTLRCSPKSGHDTVSWYQQALGQGPQFIFQYYEEEERQRGNFPDRFSGHQFPNYSSELNVNALLLGDSALYLCASSLWDRGPGELFFGEGSRLTVL.

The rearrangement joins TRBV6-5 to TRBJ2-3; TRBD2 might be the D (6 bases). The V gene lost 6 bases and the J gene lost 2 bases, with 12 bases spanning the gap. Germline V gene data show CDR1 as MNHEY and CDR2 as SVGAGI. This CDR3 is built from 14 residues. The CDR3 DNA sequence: TGTGCCAGCAGCCGACGGGAGCCCACAGATACGCAGTATTTT. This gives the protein CASSRREPTDTQYF.

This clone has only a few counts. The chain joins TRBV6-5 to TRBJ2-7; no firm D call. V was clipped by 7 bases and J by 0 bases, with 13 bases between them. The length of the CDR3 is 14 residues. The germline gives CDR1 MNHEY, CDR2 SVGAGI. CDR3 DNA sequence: TGTGCCAGCATGGGCAGTCAAGTCTCCTACGAGCAGTACTTC. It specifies CASMGSQVSYEQYF.

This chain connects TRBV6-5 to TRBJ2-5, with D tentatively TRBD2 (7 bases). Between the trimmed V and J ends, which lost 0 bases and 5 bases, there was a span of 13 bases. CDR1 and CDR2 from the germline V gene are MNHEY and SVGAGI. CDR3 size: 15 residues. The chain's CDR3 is CASSYSQGGGETQYF. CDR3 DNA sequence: TGTGCCAGCAGTTACTCACAGGGAGGGGGGGAGACCCAGTACTTC.

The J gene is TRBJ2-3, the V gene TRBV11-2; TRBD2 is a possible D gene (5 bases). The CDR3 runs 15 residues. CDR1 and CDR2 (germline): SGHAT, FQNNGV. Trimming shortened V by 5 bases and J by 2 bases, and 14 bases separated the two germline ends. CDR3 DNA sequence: TGTGCCAGCAGCCCCCCCCGGGGTTACACAGATACGCAGTATTTT. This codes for CASSPPRGYTDTQYF.

CDR3 sequence: CASSLLGTVNTEAFF. CDR3 bases: TGTGCCAGCAGTTTACTCGGGACAGTCAACACTGAAGCTTTCTTT. The genes are TRBV9 and TRBJ1-1; TRBD1 matches 7 bases. The CDR3 sequence is 15 residues long. V lost 5 bases, J lost 2 bases, and 9 bases stayed unmatched. Germline V gives CDR1 SGDLS, CDR2 YYNGEE.

The chain's CDR3 is CASTDNGYNEQFF. In nucleotides, the CDR3 is TGTGCCAGCACCGACAACGGCTACAATGAGCAGTTCTTC. The rearrangement uses TRBV14 and TRBJ2-1; D gene uncertain. This CDR3 region has 13 residues. CDR1 SGHDN and CDR2 FVKESK come from the germline V gene. Between the trimmed V and J ends, which lost 7 bases and 3 bases, there was a span of 10 bases.

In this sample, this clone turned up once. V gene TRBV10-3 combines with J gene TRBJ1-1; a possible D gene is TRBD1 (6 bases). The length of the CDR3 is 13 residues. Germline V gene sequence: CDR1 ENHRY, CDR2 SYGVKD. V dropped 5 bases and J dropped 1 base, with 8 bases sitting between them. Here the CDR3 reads CAISQQGNTEAFF. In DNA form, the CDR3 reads TGTGCCATCAGTCAACAGGGGAACACTGAAGCTTTCTTT.

The CDR3: CAWSLFGQLVYEQYF. In DNA form, the CDR3 reads TGTGCCTGGAGCCTTTTCGGACAACTTGTCTACGAGCAGTACTTC. This rearrangement joins TRBV30 to TRBJ2-7; TRBD1 might be the D (5 bases). The CDR3 has 15 amino acids. The V gene's germline CDR1 is GTSNPN and CDR2 SVGIG (reference sequence). Trimming removed 3 bases at V and 3 bases at J, with 18 bases between.

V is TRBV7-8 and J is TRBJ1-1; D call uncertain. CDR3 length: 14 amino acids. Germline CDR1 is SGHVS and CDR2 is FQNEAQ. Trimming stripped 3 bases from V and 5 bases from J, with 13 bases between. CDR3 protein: CASSFEQMGTEAFF. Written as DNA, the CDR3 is TGTGCCAGCAGCTTTGAACAGATGGGAACTGAAGCTTTCTTT.

CDR3 in DNA: TGTGCCAGTAGTCCAATGTTCGTCTATACCTATAGCAATCAGCCCCAGCATTTT. Translation: CASSPMFVYTYSNQPQHF. The chain couples TRBV19 to TRBJ1-5; the D is unclear. There are 18 residues in the CDR3. Trimming removed 5 bases from V and 0 bases from J, with 20 bases in between. In germline, CDR1 is LNHDA, CDR2 SQIVND (reference sequence).

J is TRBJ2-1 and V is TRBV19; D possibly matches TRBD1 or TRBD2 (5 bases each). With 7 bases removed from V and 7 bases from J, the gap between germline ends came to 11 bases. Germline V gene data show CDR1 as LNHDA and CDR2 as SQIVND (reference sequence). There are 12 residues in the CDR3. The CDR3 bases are TGTGCCAGTACCCGAGGGGAAAATGAGCAGTTCTTC. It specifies CASTRGENEQFF.

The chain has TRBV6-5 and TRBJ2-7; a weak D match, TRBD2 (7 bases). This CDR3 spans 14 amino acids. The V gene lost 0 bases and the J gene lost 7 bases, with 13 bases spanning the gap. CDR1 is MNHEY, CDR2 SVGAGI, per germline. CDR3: CASSYSGGHREQYF. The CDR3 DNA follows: TGTGCCAGCAGTTACTCCGGGGGGCACAGGGAGCAGTACTTC.